The 29 T cell receptor beta chains below come from one sample, sequenced in a study of blood T cells in healthy people across ages. Then a second PCR, running about 6 to 12 cycles, was carried out with a sample-barcoded 5' primer and a J-beta primer mix. TCRdb re-derived calls from the 5' RACE reads in MiXCR, one entry per CDR3 protein. Counted here are 500,000 to 600,000 distinct CDR3 sequences, 25% to 30% occurring once; the ten biggest clones make up around 18%. Sequenced input: blood. These receptors originate from a woman in her 70s in good health.

The V gene is TRBV10-3, the J gene TRBJ1-1; 7 bases fit TRBD1. J lost 1 base, V lost 10 bases, and 6 bases had no gene match. Germline-derived CDR1 and CDR2 are ENHRY and SYGVKD. The CDR3 has 13 amino acids. CDR3 residues: CATSGTANTEAFF. DNA of the CDR3: TGTGCCACCTCCGGGACAGCGAACACTGAAGCTTTCTTT.

This clonotype was counted a few times. This chain uses TRBV4-2 with TRBJ2-2, with D perhaps given as TRBD1 or TRBD2 (5 bases each). The CDR3 length is 16 residues. The V and J ends lost 1 base and 3 bases respectively, with 12 bases between them. Germline values: CDR1 LGHNA, CDR2 YNFKEQ. CDR3 DNA: TGTGCCAGCAGCCAAGCAACGGGGCCCGACACCGGGGAGCTGTTTTTT. It is translated as CASSQATGPDTGELFF.

This clonotype showed up just a few times. A read error may produce the germline difference seen at one junction end. The J gene is TRBJ1-1, the V gene TRBV6-5, with TRBD1 identical over 7 bases. CDR1 is MNHEY and CDR2 is SVGAGI in the germline V gene. The CDR3 length is 13 residues. CDR3 in amino acids: CASSTPTGNPISF. Written as DNA, the CDR3 is TGTGCCAGCAGTACGCCGACAGGGAACCCGATCTCCTTT.

The chain is built from TRBV15 and TRBJ2-1; D unresolved. The germline V gene has CDR1 LNHNV and CDR2 YYDKDF (reference sequence). V was shortened by 0 bases and J by 4 bases, with 13 bases between the two germline ends. The CDR3 is 16 residues long. In DNA, the CDR3 is TGTGCCACCAGCAGAGACCCCCTCGTGAAATACAATGAGCAGTTCTTC. As protein: CATSRDPLVKYNEQFF. The entire variable domain, with the rest obtained from reference TRBV15 and TRBJ2-1, is as follows: DAMVIQNPRYQVTQFGKPVTLSCSQTLNHNVMYWYQQKSSQAPKLLFHYYDKDFNNEADTPDNFQSRRPNTSFCFLDIRSPGLGDTAMYLCATSRDPLVKYNEQFFGPGTRLTVL.

This clonotype was counted a single time. The rearrangement uses TRBV20-1 and TRBJ2-5; D is possibly TRBD1 (6 bases). The V end lost 5 bases, the J end lost 7 bases, and 14 bases lay between the germline ends. Germline V gives CDR1 DFQATT, CDR2 SNEGSKA (reference sequence). This CDR3 has 12 residues. CDR3 region: CSAEGQLMTQYF. DNA of the CDR3: TGCAGTGCTGAAGGACAGTTGATGACCCAGTACTTC.

This clonotype has only a few counts. V gene TRBV20-1 combines with J gene TRBJ2-3; 9 positions agree with TRBD2. This CDR3 is 16 amino acids long. V dropped 5 bases and J dropped 0; count of bases not matched to a gene: 9. Germline assignment: CDR1 DFQATT and CDR2 SNEGSKA (reference sequence). CDR3 sequence reads: CSAVAGGPRSTDTQYF. The CDR3 nucleotides read TGCAGTGCTGTTGCGGGGGGGCCCCGAAGCACAGATACGCAGTATTTT.

There are a few counts of this clonotype. The chain joins TRBV5-1 to TRBJ2-2; TRBD1 aligns across 10 bases. Germline V lookup: CDR1 SGHRS, CDR2 YFSETQ. The CDR3 is made up of 17 amino acids. Trimming removed 2 bases from V and 5 bases from J; junction bases left unmatched: 9. In nucleotides, the CDR3 is TGCGCCAGCAGCTTATTCGGCCCGGGACAGGGGACCGGGGAGCTGTTTTTT. Translating gives CASSLFGPGQGTGELFF.

This clonotype was detected once. The J gene is TRBJ2-2, the V gene TRBV7-6, with 10 bases lining up with TRBD2. Germline lookup yields CDR1 SGHVS and CDR2 FNYEAQ. V shed 2 bases, J shed 1 base, and the junction held 10 bases outside the gene matches. This CDR3 has 19 residues. The CDR3 protein is CASSLPPSGGLENTGELFF. The CDR3 bases are TGTGCCAGCAGCTTACCTCCTAGCGGGGGCCTTGAGAACACCGGGGAGCTGTTTTTT. The full variable domain, its missing parts supplied by reference TRBV7-6 and TRBJ2-2, is GAGVSQSPRYKVTKRGQDVALRCDPISGHVSLYWYRQALGQGPEFLTYFNYEAQQDKSGLPNDRFSAERPEGSISTLTIQRTEQRDSAMYRCASSLPPSGGLENTGELFFGEGSRLTVL.

J is TRBJ1-1 and V is TRBV18; weak D call: TRBD1 (5 bases). The germline V gene has CDR1 KGHSH and CDR2 LQKENI. V was cut by 1 base and J by 1 base, with 7 bases left in between. The CDR3 runs to 14 residues. DNA for the CDR3: TGTGCCAGCTCACCACTACAGGAGAACACTGAAGCTTTCTTT. This codes for CASSPLQENTEAFF.

The chain recombines TRBV7-2 with TRBJ2-3, with D perhaps matching TRBD2 (7 bases). The CDR3 runs 14 residues. Trimming took 3 bases from V and 6 from J, leaving 13 bases between them. From germline, CDR1 is SGHTA and CDR2 FQGNSA. The CDR3 region has the DNA TGTGCCAGCAGCTTTACGGGGGGCCCCGATACGCAGTATTTT. It codes for CASSFTGGPDTQYF. The full variable domain, its missing parts supplied by reference TRBV7-2 and TRBJ2-3, is GAGVSQSPSNKVTEKGKDVELRCDPISGHTALYWYRQSLGQGLEFLIYFQGNSAPDKSGLPSDRFSAERTGGSVSTLTIQRTQQEDSAVYLCASSFTGGPDTQYFGPGTRLTVL.

The chain has TRBV9 and TRBJ1-2; possible D gene TRBD1, 6 bases. Per germline, CDR1 SGDLS and CDR2 YYNGEE. Trimming stripped 3 bases from V and 1 base from J, with 13 bases between. The length of the CDR3 is 15 residues. The CDR3 region has the DNA TGTGCCAGCAGCGCAGGCAGGACAGATAACTATGGCTACACCTTC. This sequence encodes CASSAGRTDNYGYTF.

This clonotype was seen a handful of times. The chain joins TRBV20-1 to TRBJ1-1; D may be TRBD1 (5 bases). The CDR3 contains 13 residues. CDR1 and CDR2 (germline): DFQATT, SNEGSKA (reference sequence). The ends were cut back, 6 bases at V and 1 base at J, with 12 bases in the middle. CDR3 in DNA: TGCAGTGCGCCCAGGGATGGGAACACTGAAGCTTTCTTT. Residues: CSAPRDGNTEAFF.

The gene calls are TRBV10-3 and TRBJ1-2; TRBD1 might be the D (6 bases). The CDR3 runs to 14 residues. V dropped 6 bases and J dropped 8 bases, with 19 bases sitting between them. Germline CDR1 reads ENHRY; CDR2 reads SYGVKD. This CDR3 reads CAISLGQTTSGYTF. Written as DNA, the CDR3 is TGTGCCATCAGCCTAGGACAGACGACTTCAGGCTACACCTTC.

The chain is built from TRBV19 and TRBJ1-2; TRBD1 might be the D (5 bases). CDR1 is LNHDA and CDR2 is SQIVND in the germline V gene (reference sequence). Deletions cut 0 bases from V and 2 bases from J, with 10 bases between. The CDR3 consists of 15 residues. The CDR3, as DNA: TGTGCCAGTAGTATAGATCGGGGCAGGAACTATGGCTACACCTTC. Translated: CASSIDRGRNYGYTF.

The table lists this clonotype with a few counts. The rearrangement joins TRBV20-1 to TRBJ2-7, with 8 bases lining up with TRBD2. The CDR3 has 14 residues. V lost 1 base and J lost 3; bases outside the gene matches: 5. The V gene's germline CDR1 is DFQATT and CDR2 SNEGSKA (reference sequence). This CDR3 is CSARAGGARYEQYF. In DNA, the CDR3 is TGCAGTGCTAGAGCCGGGGGGGCACGCTACGAGCAGTACTTC.

The chain recombines TRBV7-9 with TRBJ1-1; 7 bases line up with TRBD1. Germline-derived CDR1 and CDR2 are SEHNR and FQNEAQ (reference sequence). J lost 5 bases, V lost 7 bases, and 10 bases had no gene match. CDR3 length: 14 residues. This chain's CDR3 is CASTRGGGTTEAFF. Written as DNA, the CDR3 is TGTGCCAGCACCAGAGGAGGGGGCACGACTGAAGCTTTCTTT.

The genes are TRBV9 and TRBJ1-1; possible D gene TRBD1, 5 bases. V was trimmed by 6 bases and J by 6 bases, leaving 18 bases between them. This CDR3 contains 14 residues. Germline V gene sequence: CDR1 SGDLS, CDR2 YYNGEE. CDR3 region: CASTPLQAGSEAFF. DNA of the CDR3: TGTGCCAGCACCCCACTACAGGCCGGCTCTGAAGCTTTCTTT.

The chain carries TRBV7-2 and TRBJ2-5; tentative D call: TRBD2 (6 bases). The DNA end lines up better with TRBJ2-7; the J call may be wrong. The CDR3 runs 14 residues. In germline, CDR1 is SGHTA, CDR2 FQGNSA. The CDR3 DNA is TGTGCCAGCACCTCCCCCGGGGGTCGCCACGAGCAGTACTTC. It translates to CASTSPGGRHEQYF.

This clonotype was counted a single time. This chain links TRBV30 with TRBJ1-4; D possibly corresponds to TRBD1 (6 bases). V gave up 0 bases and J gave up 7 bases, with 12 bases separating them. The germline V gene encodes CDR1 GTSNPN and CDR2 SVGIG (reference sequence). The CDR3 runs to 14 residues. The CDR3 nucleotides read TGTGCCTGGAGTGTTAGGGGGGCGGGTGAAAAACTGTTTTTT. Translation: CAWSVRGAGEKLFF.

This clonotype came up many times. The chain combines TRBV9 with TRBJ2-2; D gene uncertain. Germline loops: CDR1 SGDLS, CDR2 YYNGEE. V was shortened by 2 bases and J by 0 bases, with 5 bases between the two germline ends. The CDR3 length is 14 residues. CDR3 sequence: CASSVVPNTGELFF. The DNA for the CDR3 is TGTGCCAGCAGCGTGGTACCGAACACCGGGGAGCTGTTTTTT.

This clonotype was counted between two and nine times. The CDR3 is CSANPSGRTDTQYF. CDR3 nucleotides: TGCAGTGCTAACCCTAGCGGTCGCACAGATACGCAGTATTTT. The chain combines TRBV20-1 with TRBJ2-3; 7 bases map to TRBD2. Germline V gene lookup returns CDR1 DFQATT and CDR2 SNEGSKA (reference sequence). CDR3 length: 14 residues. V trimming: 4 bases; J trimming: 1 base; junction bases outside the gene matches: 5.

This clonotype was seen a few times. The rearrangement uses TRBV10-3 and TRBJ1-4, with TRBD1 identical over 10 bases. Unmatched junction bases numbered 6, after V lost 6 bases and J lost 5 bases. Germline V gene lookup returns CDR1 ENHRY and CDR2 SYGVKD. The CDR3 length is 15 residues. The CDR3, as DNA: TGTGCCATCAGGGGGACAGGGGTCGGCAATGAAAAACTGTTTTTT. This sequence encodes CAIRGTGVGNEKLFF.

The V call is TRBV3-1, the J call TRBJ2-1, with TRBD1 identical over 8 bases. The CDR3 runs 15 residues. CDR1 and CDR2 from the germline V gene are LGHDT and YNNKEL (reference sequence). After removal of 4 bases from V and 8 bases from J, the junction contained 10 bases not matched to a gene. CDR3 residues: CASSLRQGRSDEQFF. CDR3 nucleotide sequence: TGTGCCAGCAGCCTTAGACAGGGGAGATCCGATGAGCAGTTCTTC.

The chain carries TRBV5-1 and TRBJ1-5; D is uncertain. Germline V gene lookup returns CDR1 SGHRS and CDR2 YFSETQ. The CDR3 contains 13 residues. Trimming left V 3 bases short and J 7 bases short, with 11 bases between. The CDR3 DNA reads as TGCGCCAGCAGCTCGACGTGGGGACAGCCCCAGCATTTT. Amino acid sequence: CASSSTWGQPQHF.

The CDR3 sequence: CASGLAGVNDEQFF. The CDR3 DNA reads as TGCGCCAGCGGATTAGCGGGGGTTAACGATGAGCAGTTCTTC. The chain recombines TRBV5-1 with TRBJ2-1; TRBD2 agrees at 9 bases. This CDR3 is 14 amino acids long. The V gene's germline CDR1 is SGHRS and CDR2 YFSETQ. The V gene end was trimmed by 7 bases and the J gene end by 8 bases; junction bases not matched to a gene: 10.

The chain is built from TRBV2 and TRBJ2-2; D perhaps matches TRBD2 (6 bases). This CDR3 spans 14 amino acids. Germline loops: CDR1 SNHLY, CDR2 FYNNEI. V was trimmed by 9 bases and J by 2 bases, leaving 13 bases between them. This CDR3 reads CASTWDFNTGELFF. CDR3 nucleotides: TGTGCCAGTACCTGGGACTTTAACACCGGGGAGCTGTTTTTT.

J is TRBJ2-7 and V is TRBV20-1; possible D gene TRBD2, 6 bases. V shed 5 bases and J shed 5 bases, with 16 bases lying between them. This CDR3 region has 13 residues. Germline V gene data show CDR1 as DFQATT and CDR2 as SNEGSKA (reference sequence). The CDR3 nucleotides read TGCAGTGCTCACCCACCCGGGAGAGACGAGCAGTACTTC. This gives the protein CSAHPPGRDEQYF.

This chain connects TRBV4-2 to TRBJ2-1; 9 bases align to TRBD2. Germline V lookup: CDR1 LGHNA, CDR2 YNFKEQ. V shed 5 bases and J 8 bases; nucleotides not matched to a gene: 10. The CDR3 is 15 residues long. The CDR3 DNA reads as TGTGCCAGCAGCACACCGGGACTAGCTGATCATGAGCAGTTCTTC. This sequence encodes CASSTPGLADHEQFF.

This clonotype came up a few times. One junction end disagrees with the germline gene, perhaps due to a read error. The rearrangement uses TRBV5-1 and TRBJ2-1; 9 bases fit TRBD1. The CDR3 has 14 amino acids. Looked up from germline, CDR1 is SGHRS and CDR2 is YFSETQ. Here the CDR3 reads CASGLGTGNNEQFF. CDR3 sequence (DNA): TGCGCCAGCGGCTTGGGGACAGGGAACAATGAGCAGTTCTTC.